This T cell receptor (beta chain) was recorded in a study of Tregs in tolerant kidney transplant recipients. Findings and caveats of the study: The small number of patients limits these findings pending further validation. Activated donor B cell expansion appeared to reveal the most relevant donor-specific TCRbeta repertoire. This study did not directly address biological reproducibility.

In the case of this clone: Its antigen is not identified. The CDR3 goes on 3 residues after the read ends, and that part is filled in from the germline J gene.

The nonmyeloablative bone marrow transplants came from related graft donors, with transient mixed chimerism. Unstimulated regulatory T cells (CD4+CD25+CD127-), CD4+CD25- non-regulatory cells, CD4 and CD8 cells were FACS-sorted from thawed PBMCs. Germline trimming cut 5 bases from V and 7 bases from J; bases unmatched to any gene: 7. CDR3 length equals 15 residues. The germline CDR1 and CDR2 sequences are LNHDA and SQIVND (reference sequence). Clones were read by immunoSEQ multiplex PCR, and TCRdb kept only the in-frame ones, dropping some. Its table lists several thousand clones. Sequences were derived from CD8+ T cells from blood (PBMCs), sampled 12 months after the transplant. This receptor was obtained from a human patient who received a combined kidney and bone marrow transplant. Some T cells could come from the graft donor. The V and J genes are TRBV19 and TRBJ2-1, with 11 bases identical to TRBD1. CDR3 DNA, as far as it was read: TGTGCCAGTAGTGGGGGACAGGGGGTGAAGAATGAG. It codes for CASSGGQGVKNE. The whole CDR3 sequence is CASSGGQGVKNEQFF. Supplemented by reference TRBV19 and TRBJ2-1, the full variable domain reads DGGITQSPKYLFRKEGQNVTLSCEQNLNHDAMYWYRQDPGQGLRLIYYSQIVNDFQKGDIAEGYSVSREKKESFPLTVTSAQKNPTAFYLCASSGGQGVKNEQFFGPGTRLTVL.